This TCR beta chain was captured in a study of cytomegalovirus exposure and HLA in healthy donors. PCR was performed using 60 Vbeta and 13 Jbeta primers. Clones were read by immunoSEQ multiplex PCR, and TCRdb kept only the in-frame ones, dropping some. The sample includes around 140,000 clones, 78% of them seen just once. With V trimmed by 7 bases and J by 6 bases, 10 bases remained unmatched. The CDR3 is 14 residues long. Germline assignment: CDR1 SGHDT and CDR2 YYEEEE. On this clone: Its antigen is not identified.

General study findings and limits: Analysis was carried out at a later point, and it linked a missense DCLRE1C variant to TCR beta V- and J-gene trimming.

The sequencing sample was made of PBMCs. The TCR sequence derives from a female donor in good health and CMV-seronegative. J is TRBJ2-7 and V is TRBV5-6; 10 positions match TRBD1. CDR3 sequence reads: CASGGQGVPFEQYF. CDR3 in DNA: TGTGCCAGCGGCGGACAGGGGGTGCCTTTCGAGCAGTACTTC.